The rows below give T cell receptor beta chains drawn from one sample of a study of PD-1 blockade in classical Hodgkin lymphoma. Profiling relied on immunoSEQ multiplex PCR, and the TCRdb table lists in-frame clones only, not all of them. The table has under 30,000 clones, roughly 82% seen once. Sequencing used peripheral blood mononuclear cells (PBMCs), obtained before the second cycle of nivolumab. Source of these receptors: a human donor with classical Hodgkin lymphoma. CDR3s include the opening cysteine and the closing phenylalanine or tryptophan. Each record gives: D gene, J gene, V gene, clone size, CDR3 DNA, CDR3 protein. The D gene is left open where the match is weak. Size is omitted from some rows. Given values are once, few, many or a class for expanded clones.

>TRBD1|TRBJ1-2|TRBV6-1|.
TGTGCCAGCAGTGAAGCGCCGGGACAGTCCTATGGCTACACCTTC
CASSEAPGQSYGYTF
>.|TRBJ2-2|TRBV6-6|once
TGTGCCAGCAGTTACAGTAGGGTAGGGGCCGGGGAGCTGTTTTTT
CASSYSRVGAGELFF
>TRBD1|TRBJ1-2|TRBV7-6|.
TGTGCCAGCAGCGACCTATTGGGGACAGGGAGCTATGGCTACACCTTC
CASSDLLGTGSYGYTF
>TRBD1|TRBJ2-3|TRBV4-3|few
TGCGCCAGCAGCCAAGGGAGGGACAGGGCCCGCACAGATACGCAGTATTTT
CASSQGRDRARTDTQYF
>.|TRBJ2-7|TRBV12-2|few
TGTGCAAGTCGCTTAGGGGACAGGTGCGGAATACCCTACGAGCAGTACTTC
CASRLGDRCGIPYEQYF
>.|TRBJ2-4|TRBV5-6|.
TGTGCCAGCAGCTTACAACTAGCCAAAAACATTCAGTACTTC
CASSLQLAKNIQYF
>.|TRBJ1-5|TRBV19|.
TGTGCCAGTAGTATGTCCCGGAACGGGCCCCAGCATTTT
CASSMSRNGPQHF
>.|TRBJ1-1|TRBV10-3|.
TGTGCCATCAGTGCAACGAACACTGAAGCTTTCTTT
CAISATNTEAFF
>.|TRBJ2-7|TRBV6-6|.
TGTGCCAGCAGTTACAGGGAAAGAGGCTACGAGCAGTACTTC
CASSYRERGYEQYF
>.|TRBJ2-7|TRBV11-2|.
TGTGCCAGCAGCCCGATCGGACCCTCCTACGAGCAGTACTTC
CASSPIGPSYEQYF
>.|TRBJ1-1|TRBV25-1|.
TGTGCCAGCAGTGAAGTTGCAGGGCATAGGCGCACTGAAGCTTTCTTT
CASSEVAGHRRTEAFF
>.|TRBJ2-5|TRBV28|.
TGTGCCAGCAGTTTAGACTTCCTAGTTGAAAAAGAGACCCAGTACTTC
CASSLDFLVEKETQYF
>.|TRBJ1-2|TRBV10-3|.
TGTGCCATCAGTGAGTCGACGGGGAGAGGCTACACCTTC
CAISESTGRGYTF
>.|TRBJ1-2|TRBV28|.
TGTGCCAGCACTAGGGCAATCAGGGAGAGATATGGCTACACCTTC
CASTRAIRERYGYTF
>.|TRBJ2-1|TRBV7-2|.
TGTGCCAGCAGCTTAGGACTCTACAATGAGCAGTTCTTC
CASSLGLYNEQFF
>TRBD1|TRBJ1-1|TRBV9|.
TGTGCCAGCACCGTTGAATTAGGGGGCGAAGCTTTCTTT
CASTVELGGEAFF
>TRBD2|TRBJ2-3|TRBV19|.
TGTGCCAGTAGTACCCTAGCGGGGGGCACAGATACGCAGTATTTT
CASSTLAGGTDTQYF
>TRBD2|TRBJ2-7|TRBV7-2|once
TGTGCCAGCAGCCAACGGCGTAGCGGGGGACCCTACGAGCAGTACTTC
CASSQRRSGGPYEQYF
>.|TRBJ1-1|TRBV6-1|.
TGTGCCAGCAGTGAGTGGCAGGGAAGAGCTGTGAACACTGAAGCTTTCTTT
CASSEWQGRAVNTEAFF
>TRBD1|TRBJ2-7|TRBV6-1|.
TGTGCCAGCAGTGAATCGAGGGGGCTTTCCTACGAGCAGTACTTC
CASSESRGLSYEQYF